This TCR beta chain emerged from a study of human T cells and chemical hapten exposure. Noted time point: patch test 2, 6 weeks after DPC sensitization. The treatment: therapeutic diphenylcyclopropenone sensitization with weekly scalp DPC. The germline V and J ends were trimmed by 6 bases and 4 bases, with 4 bases remaining between them. The CDR3 has 11 residues. CDR1 is SGHRS and CDR2 is YFSETQ in the germline V gene. TCRdb reprocessed the RACE reads via MiXCR and lists one record per CDR3 protein. Of 65,000 to 90,000 distinct CDR3 sequences in the sample, 6.6% were seen once. The receptor was isolated from a woman aged 25 to 39 with alopecia areata. Some clones in this sample may be carry-over from other donors' samples. The chain joins TRBV5-1 to TRBJ2-2; D not certain. Sequencing used whole blood, obtained in connection with sensitization to the hapten diphenylcyclopropenone (DPC). The CDR3 spells CASTVTGELFF. DNA of the CDR3: TGCGCCAGCACCGTCACCGGGGAGCTGTTTTTT. Together with reference TRBV5-1 and TRBJ2-2, the CDR3 gives the full variable domain: KAGVTQTPRYLIKTRGQQVTLSCSPISGHRSVSWYQQTPGQGLQFLFEYFSETQRNKGNFPGRFSGRQFSNSRSEMNVSTLELGDSALYLCASTVTGELFFGEGSRLTVL.